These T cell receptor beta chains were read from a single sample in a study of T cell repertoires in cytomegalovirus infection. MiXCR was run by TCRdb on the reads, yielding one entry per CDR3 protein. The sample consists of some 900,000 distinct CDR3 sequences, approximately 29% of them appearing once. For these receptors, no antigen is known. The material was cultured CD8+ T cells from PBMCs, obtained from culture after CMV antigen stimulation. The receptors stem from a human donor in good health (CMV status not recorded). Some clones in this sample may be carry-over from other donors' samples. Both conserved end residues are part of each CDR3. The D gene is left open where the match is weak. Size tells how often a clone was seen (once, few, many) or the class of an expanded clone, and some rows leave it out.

TGTGCCAGCAGCTTAGGAGGGTTGTGGAATACGCAGTATTTT,CASSLGGLWNTQYF,few,TRBJ2-3,TRBV7-9,NA
TGTGCCACCAGCAGTGTAGGTGGAAACTATGTCTACACCTTC,CATSSVGGNYVYTF,NA,TRBJ1-2,TRBV15,NA
TGCGCCAGCAGCTTTGATGTTTGGACGGACGATCGAAACATTCAGTACTTC,CASSFDVWTDDRNIQYF,NA,TRBJ2-4,TRBV5-1,NA
TGTGCCAGCAGTTTCCTGGGACCTAGCACAGATACGCAGTATTTT,CASSFLGPSTDTQYF,once,TRBJ2-3,TRBV27,NA
TGCGCCAGCAGTGAAAAGCGGGGGGTATTCTACGAGCAGTACTTC,CASSEKRGVFYEQYF,NA,TRBJ2-7,TRBV10-1,TRBD2
TGTGCCAGCAGTTACTCGAGGCGGGGGGACTACAATGAGCAGTTCTTC,CASSYSRRGDYNEQFF,few,TRBJ2-1,TRBV6-5,TRBD2
TGTGCCAGCGGTATTGATCAGCCCCAGCATTTT,CASGIDQPQHF,few,TRBJ1-5,TRBV6-5,NA
TGTGCCAGCAGTTTAACTAGCGGGGGACTCACAGATACGCAGTATTTT,CASSLTSGGLTDTQYF,once,TRBJ2-3,TRBV27,TRBD2
TGTGCCAGCATACAGGAATCGGGAGGCAACACCTTC,CASIQESGGNTF,NA,TRBJ1-2,TRBV7-2,NA
TGTGCCATCAGTGATCGGGACAGCTTACAAATTAACTATGGCTACACCTTC,CAISDRDSLQINYGYTF,NA,TRBJ1-2,TRBV10-3,TRBD1
TGTGCCAGCAGCCCCGGACGCCTCGAGCAGTACTTC,CASSPGRLEQYF,NA,TRBJ2-7,TRBV5-6,NA
TGTGCCAGCAGTTTAGGGGTTCCTGGAAACACCATATATTTT,CASSLGVPGNTIYF,many,TRBJ1-3,TRBV27,NA
TGTGCCATCAGGGGGACAGGATGGAATCAGCCCCAGCATTTT,CAIRGTGWNQPQHF,few,TRBJ1-5,TRBV10-3,TRBD1
TGTGCCAGCAGCACAGATTTCTACGAGCAGTACTTC,CASSTDFYEQYF,NA,TRBJ2-7,TRBV6-6,NA
TGTGCCAGCAGCTTAATTCGGCGGGGGGGATTAGCTTCATACAATGAGCAGTTCTTC,CASSLIRRGGLASYNEQFF,many,TRBJ2-1,TRBV7-6,TRBD2
TGTGCCAGCAGCCCACAGGGAGGTCGGGAAAAACTGTTTTTT,CASSPQGGREKLFF,few,TRBJ1-4,TRBV6-5,NA
TGTGTCAGCAGCCCAGGGGCGGGAAGCTATCAGCCCCAGCATTTT,CVSSPGAGSYQPQHF,NA,TRBJ1-5,TRBV7-8,NA
TGTGCCAGCAGCGGCGGACCTTACTACACCTTC,CASSGGPYYTF,NA,TRBJ1-2,TRBV5-4,NA
TGCGCCAGCAGCTTGGCCGACTTCTACGAGCAGTACTTC,CASSLADFYEQYF,many,TRBJ2-7,TRBV5-1,NA
TGCGCCAGCAGCCAAGTTAGTATTTCGAACACCGGGGAGCTGTTTTTT,CASSQVSISNTGELFF,NA,TRBJ2-2,TRBV4-1,NA
TGTGCCAGCAGTTATCCGAGCGCTGAGCAGTACTTC,CASSYPSAEQYF,NA,TRBJ2-7,TRBV6-2/TRBV6-3,NA
TGTGCCAGCAGTTCTACAGGGTGGGTGAACACTGAAGCTTTCTTT,CASSSTGWVNTEAFF,NA,TRBJ1-1,TRBV28,NA
TGTGCCAGCAGCCAAGCCCCTCGGGCCACAACTAATGAAAAACTGTTTTTT,CASSQAPRATTNEKLFF,NA,TRBJ1-4,TRBV14,NA
TGTGCCAGCAGCCCAAATCCCGGGGAAGGAGACGAAAAACTGTTTTTT,CASSPNPGEGDEKLFF,NA,TRBJ1-4,TRBV27,NA
TGTGCCAGCAGCTTAAGTACAGGGGGCACAGATACGCAGTATTTT,CASSLSTGGTDTQYF,many,TRBJ2-3,TRBV7-6,TRBD1
TGTGCCAGCAGCCAAAGCGGGACCCTCAATCAGCCCCAGCATTTT,CASSQSGTLNQPQHF,NA,TRBJ1-5,TRBV4-2,NA
TGTGCCAGCAGCCATAGGGACACGACAGTTGGCTACACCTTC,CASSHRDTTVGYTF,NA,TRBJ1-2,TRBV7-8,NA